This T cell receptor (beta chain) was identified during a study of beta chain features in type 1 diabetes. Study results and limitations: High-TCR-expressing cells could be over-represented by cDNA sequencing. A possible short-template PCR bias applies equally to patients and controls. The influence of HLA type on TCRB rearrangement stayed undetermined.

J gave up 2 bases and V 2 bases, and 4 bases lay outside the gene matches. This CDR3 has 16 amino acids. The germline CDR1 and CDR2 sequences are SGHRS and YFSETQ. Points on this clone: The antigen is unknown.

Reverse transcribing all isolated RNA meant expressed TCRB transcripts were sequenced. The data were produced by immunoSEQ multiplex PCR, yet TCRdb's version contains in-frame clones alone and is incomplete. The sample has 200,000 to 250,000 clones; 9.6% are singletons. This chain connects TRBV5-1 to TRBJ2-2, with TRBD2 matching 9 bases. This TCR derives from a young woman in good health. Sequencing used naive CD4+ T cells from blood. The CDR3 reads CASSLGLAGNTGELFF. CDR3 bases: TGCGCCAGCAGCTTAGGGCTAGCGGGAAACACCGGGGAGCTGTTTTTT.